A single sample is the source of the 8 T cell receptor beta chains below, sequenced in a study of CXCR3-negative and CXCR3-positive naive CD8 T cells. Findings and caveats of the study: Naive CXCR3-positive cells had TRB CDR3s more hydrophobic than those of CXCR3-negative naive cells.

The method, 5' RACE with UMI labels, was used to prepare the TRB cDNA libraries. TCRdb reprocessed the 5' RACE reads, keeping one entry per CDR3 protein, no DNA. Its table lists some 140,000 distinct CDR3 sequences. These receptors are not linked to any known antigen. Sequences were obtained from naive CXCR3+ CD8+ T cells from blood. The subset denotes: CD45RO-CCR7+CD27+CD95- naive CD8+ T cells expressing CXCR3 (TNR3+). The source is a human donor in good health. Some clones in this sample may be carry-over from other donors' samples.

The chain employs TRBV7-9 and TRBJ2-1; TCRdb gives TRBD1 as the D gene, but with no DNA this cannot be confirmed. Germline V lookup: CDR1 SEHNR, CDR2 FQNEAQ (reference sequence). The CDR3 extends over 13 amino acids. The chain's CDR3 is CASRGQTYNEQFF.

V is TRBV11-2 and J is TRBJ2-1. The CDR3 consists of 11 residues. Germline values: CDR1 SGHAT, CDR2 FQNNGV. CDR3 loop: CASSLGVGLFF.

V is TRBV4-2 and J is TRBJ2-2; TCRdb reports TRBD2, a call that lacks DNA to check it against. CDR1 is LGHNA, CDR2 YNFKEQ, per germline. This CDR3 has 17 amino acids. CDR3: CTSSQAGTSGRTGELLF.

The rearrangement links TRBV13 to TRBJ1-2. The CDR3 contains 14 residues. Germline CDR1 PRHDT, CDR2 FYEKMQ (reference sequence). The CDR3 sequence: CASSQTPGNYGYTF.

The chain uses TRBV12-3 or TRBV12-4 and TRBJ2-3; the D call of TRBD2 rests on TCRdb alone, since no DNA is present to check it. The CDR3 has 18 amino acids. This CDR3 is CASSLKGPAAIGTDTQYF.

The chain recombines TRBV7-3 with TRBJ2-2; the D call from TCRdb, TRBD2, cannot be confirmed without DNA. The CDR3 length is 19 residues. Germline loops: CDR1 SGHTA, CDR2 FQGTGA. CDR3 sequence: CASSPVGRAGGLGTGELFF.

The chain uses TRBV5-1 and TRBJ2-2; TCRdb selects TRBD1, and the lack of DNA leaves this call unchecked. CDR3 length equals 18 residues. The V gene's germline CDR1 is SGHRS and CDR2 YFSETQ. The chain's CDR3 is CASSIGQGASANTGELFF.

The chain couples TRBV12-3 or TRBV12-4 to TRBJ1-5. The CDR3 spans 16 residues. This CDR3 reads CASTLGGPYSNQPQHF.